Listed below are T cell receptor beta chains from one sample, sequenced in a study of shared clonotypes between healthy human individuals. The method was immunoSEQ multiplex PCR; TCRdb's version includes in-frame clones alone and lacks a portion of them. The data show more than 150,000 clones, over 80% seen once. Sample: naive CD4+ T cells sorted from blood. The source of these receptors is a woman younger than 45 in good health. Each CDR3 is given with its conserved first and last residue. D genes are given only for firm matches. The size of a clone is reported for some rows only, either as once, few or many, or as a class for expanded clones.

clone_size	v_call	j_call	d_call	cdr3_aa	cdr3_nt
NA	TRBV10-3	TRBJ2-5	NA	CAISESTVGVRETQYF	TGTGCCATCAGTGAGTCGACGGTCGGCGTGAGGGAGACCCAGTACTTC
NA	TRBV6-5	TRBJ1-1	TRBD1	CASSRTGREGREAFF	TGTGCCAGCAGCCGGACAGGGAGGGAGGGTAGGGAAGCTTTCTTT
NA	TRBV9	TRBJ2-3	TRBD2	CASSGTSGRYTDTQYF	TGTGCCAGCAGCGGGACTAGCGGGAGGTACACAGATACGCAGTATTTT
once	TRBV28	TRBJ1-1	NA	CASTGAGTFF	TGTGCCAGCACGGGGGCCGGAACTTTCTTT
NA	TRBV10-2	TRBJ1-1	TRBD1	CASRDRLTEAFF	TGCGCCAGCAGGGACAGGTTAACTGAAGCTTTCTTT
NA	TRBV9	TRBJ2-7	NA	CASSVGVSESYEQYF	TGTGCCAGCAGCGTAGGGGTTAGCGAGTCCTACGAGCAGTACTTC
NA	TRBV19	TRBJ1-4	NA	CALAEKLFF	TGTGCCTTGGCCGAAAAACTGTTTTTT
NA	TRBV28	TRBJ1-1	NA	CASRTDSEDTEAFF	TGTGCCAGCAGAACGGACAGTGAGGACACTGAAGCTTTCTTT
NA	TRBV21-1	TRBJ1-5	NA	CASSLILPYPQPQHF	TGTGCCAGCAGTCTTATCCTACCGTACCCTCAGCCCCAGCATTTT
NA	TRBV2	TRBJ2-7	TRBD2	CASRAGLAGYEQYF	TGTGCCAGCAGAGCTGGACTAGCGGGGTACGAGCAGTACTTC
once	TRBV5-1	TRBJ2-7	NA	CASSLEPKTFWDYEQYF	TGCGCCAGCAGCTTAGAACCCAAAACCTTCTGGGACTACGAGCAGTACTTC
NA	TRBV10-2	TRBJ1-4	NA	CASSGAGLFEKLFF	TGCGCCAGCAGTGGTGCGGGGTTGTTTGAAAAACTGTTTTTT
NA	TRBV2	TRBJ1-2	NA	CASSDRRLNSSTTYGYTF	TGTGCCAGCAGTGACCGCCGGCTGAACAGCTCAACTACCTATGGCTACACCTTC
NA	TRBV10-2	TRBJ2-1	TRBD1	CASSDTGTGGWLAALSSYNEQFF	TGCGCCAGCAGTGACACCGGGACAGGGGGCTGGCTAGCGGCCTTGAGCTCCTACAATGAGCAGTTCTTC
NA	TRBV5-1	TRBJ1-4	NA	CASSLGRVADEKLFF	TGCGCCAGCAGCTTGGGACGGGTGGCTGATGAAAAACTGTTTTTT
few	TRBV5-1	TRBJ2-7	NA	CASSLVRGSDEQYF	TGCGCCAGCAGCTTGGTCAGGGGATCCGACGAGCAGTACTTC
NA	TRBV6-1	TRBJ1-2	NA	CASSERIEVPGGYTF	TGTGCCAGCAGTGAACGGATAGAGGTCCCGGGGGGCTACACCTTC
NA	TRBV28	TRBJ2-7	TRBD2	CASSLLGTSGIDEQYF	TGTGCCAGCAGTTTATTAGGGACTAGCGGGATCGACGAGCAGTACTTC
NA	TRBV30	TRBJ1-6	NA	CAWCRNLGSPLHF	TGTGCCTGGTGCAGGAACCTAGGCTCACCCCTCCACTTT
NA	TRBV7-9	TRBJ2-7	TRBD2	CASSLALAGGPYEQYF	TGTGCCAGCAGCTTAGCACTAGCGGGAGGCCCCTACGAGCAGTACTTC
NA	TRBV19	TRBJ2-7	NA	CASRHRSSYEQYF	TGTGCCAGCCGACATAGGAGCTCCTACGAGCAGTACTTC
NA	TRBV6-5	TRBJ1-1	NA	CASSSTGIATEAFF	TGTGCCAGCAGTTCCACAGGGATTGCCACTGAAGCTTTCTTT
once	TRBV18	TRBJ2-7	NA	CASSPQADPFTMEYF	TGTGCCAGCTCACCACAGGCAGACCCTTTTACTATGGAGTACTTC
NA	TRBV7-8	TRBJ1-5	NA	CASSLDRLMGDQPQHF	TGTGCCAGCAGCTTAGATCGGTTAATGGGGGATCAGCCCCAGCATTTT
once	TRBV29-1	TRBJ1-3	NA	CSVSENGNTIYF	TGCAGCGTCTCCGAAAATGGAAACACCATATATTTT
NA	TRBV15	TRBJ1-1	NA	CATSRFRDSTEAFF	TGTGCCACCAGCAGGTTCAGGGATTCCACTGAAGCTTTCTTT
NA	TRBV7-8	TRBJ2-5	NA	CASSPPRYETQYF	TGTGCCAGCAGCCCTCCACGATACGAGACCCAGTACTTC